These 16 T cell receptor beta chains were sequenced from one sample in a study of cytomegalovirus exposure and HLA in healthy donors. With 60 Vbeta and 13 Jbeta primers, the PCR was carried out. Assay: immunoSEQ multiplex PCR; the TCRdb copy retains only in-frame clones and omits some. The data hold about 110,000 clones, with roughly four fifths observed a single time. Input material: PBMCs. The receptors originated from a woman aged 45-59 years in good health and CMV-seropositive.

CDR3 nucleotide sequence: TGTGCCAGCCGACTCCAGGGGGTGGGCTCCTACGAGCAGTACTTC. It translates to CASRLQGVGSYEQYF. The chain has TRBV18 and TRBJ2-7, with 7 bases matching TRBD1. This CDR3 has 15 residues. The V gene's germline CDR1 is KGHSH and CDR2 LQKENI. The V segment lost 8 bases and the J segment 0 bases; nucleotides outside the gene matches: 10.

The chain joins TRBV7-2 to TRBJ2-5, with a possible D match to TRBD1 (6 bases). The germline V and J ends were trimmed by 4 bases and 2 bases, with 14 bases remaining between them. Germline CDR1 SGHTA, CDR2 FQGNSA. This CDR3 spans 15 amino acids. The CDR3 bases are TGTGCCAGCAGCTCGCAAGGACAGACTCAAGAGACCCAGTACTTC. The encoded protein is CASSSQGQTQETQYF.

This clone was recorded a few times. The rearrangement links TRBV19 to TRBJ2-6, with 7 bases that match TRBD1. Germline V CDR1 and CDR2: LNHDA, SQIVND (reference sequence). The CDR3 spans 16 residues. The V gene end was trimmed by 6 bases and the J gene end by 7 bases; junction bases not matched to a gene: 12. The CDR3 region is CASRDPGQPYANVLTF. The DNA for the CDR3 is TGTGCCAGTAGGGACCCGGGACAGCCTTACGCCAACGTCCTGACTTTC.

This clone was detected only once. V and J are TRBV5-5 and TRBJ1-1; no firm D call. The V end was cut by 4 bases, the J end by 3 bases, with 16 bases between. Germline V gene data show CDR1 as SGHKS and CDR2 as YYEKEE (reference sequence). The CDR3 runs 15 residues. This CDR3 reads CASSPRAAPDTEAFF. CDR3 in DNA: TGTGCCAGCAGCCCCCGCGCGGCCCCGGACACTGAAGCTTTCTTT.

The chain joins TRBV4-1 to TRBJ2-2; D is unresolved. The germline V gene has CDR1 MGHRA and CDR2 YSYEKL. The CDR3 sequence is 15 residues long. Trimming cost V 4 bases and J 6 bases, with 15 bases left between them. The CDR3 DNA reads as TGCGCCAGCAGCCTTCCAGTTGATGCGGCCGGGGAGCTGTTTTTT. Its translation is CASSLPVDAAGELFF.

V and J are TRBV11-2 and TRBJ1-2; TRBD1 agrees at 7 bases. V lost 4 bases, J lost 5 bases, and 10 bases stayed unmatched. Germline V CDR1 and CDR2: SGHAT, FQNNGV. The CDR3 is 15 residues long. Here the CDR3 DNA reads TGTGCCAGCAGCTCCCTCCGTGGGGACAGATATGGCTACACCTTC. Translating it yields CASSSLRGDRYGYTF.

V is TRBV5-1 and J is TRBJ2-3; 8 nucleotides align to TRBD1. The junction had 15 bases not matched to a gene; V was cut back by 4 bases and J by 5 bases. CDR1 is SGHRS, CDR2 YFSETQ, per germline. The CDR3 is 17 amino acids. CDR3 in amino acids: CASSPSPRTGTRDTQYF. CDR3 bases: TGCGCCAGCAGCCCATCACCCCGGACAGGGACACGAGATACGCAGTATTTT.

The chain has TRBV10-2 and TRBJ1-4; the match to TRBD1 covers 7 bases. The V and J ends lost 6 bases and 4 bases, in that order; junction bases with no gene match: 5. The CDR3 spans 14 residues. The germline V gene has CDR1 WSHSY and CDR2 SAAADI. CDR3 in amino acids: CASRKTGNNEKLFF. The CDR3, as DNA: TGCGCCAGCAGGAAGACAGGGAATAATGAAAAACTGTTTTTT.

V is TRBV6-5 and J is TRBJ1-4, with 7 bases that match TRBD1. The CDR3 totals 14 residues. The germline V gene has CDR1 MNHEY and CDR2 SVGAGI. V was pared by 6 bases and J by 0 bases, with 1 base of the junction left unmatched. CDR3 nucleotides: TGTGCCAGCAGGGGACAGACAACTAATGAAAAACTGTTTTTT. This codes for CASRGQTTNEKLFF.

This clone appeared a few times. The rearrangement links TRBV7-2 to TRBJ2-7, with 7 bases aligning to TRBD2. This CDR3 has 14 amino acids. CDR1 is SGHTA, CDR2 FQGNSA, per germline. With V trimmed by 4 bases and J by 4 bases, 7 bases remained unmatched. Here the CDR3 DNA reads TGTGCCAGCAGCTCCGGGACTACCAAATACGAGCAGTACTTC. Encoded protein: CASSSGTTKYEQYF.

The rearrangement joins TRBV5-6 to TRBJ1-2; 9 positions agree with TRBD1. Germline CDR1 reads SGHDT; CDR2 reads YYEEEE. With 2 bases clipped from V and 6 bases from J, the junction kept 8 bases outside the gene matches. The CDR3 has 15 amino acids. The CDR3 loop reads CASSFTAGTGNGYTF. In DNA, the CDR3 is TGTGCCAGCAGCTTTACTGCCGGGACAGGGAATGGCTACACCTTC.

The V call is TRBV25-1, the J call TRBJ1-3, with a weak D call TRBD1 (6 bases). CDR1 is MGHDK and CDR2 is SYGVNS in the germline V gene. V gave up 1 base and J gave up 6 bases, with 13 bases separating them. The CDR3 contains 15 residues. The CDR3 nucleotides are TGTGCCAGCAGTGAATTCGGGGCAGGGGCAAACACCATATATTTT. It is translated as CASSEFGAGANTIYF.

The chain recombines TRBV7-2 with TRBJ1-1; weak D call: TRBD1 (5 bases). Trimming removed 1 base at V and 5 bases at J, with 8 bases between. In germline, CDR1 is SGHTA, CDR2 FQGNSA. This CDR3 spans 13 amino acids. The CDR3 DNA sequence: TGTGCCAGCAGCTTAGTTCGGGGGACTGAAGCTTTCTTT. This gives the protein CASSLVRGTEAFF.

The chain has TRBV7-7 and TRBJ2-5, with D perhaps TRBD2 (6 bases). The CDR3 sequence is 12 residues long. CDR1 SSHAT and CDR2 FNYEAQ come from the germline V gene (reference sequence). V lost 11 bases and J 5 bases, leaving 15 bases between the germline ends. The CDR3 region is CASPGGWETQYF. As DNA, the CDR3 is TGTGCCTCCCCTGGGGGGTGGGAGACCCAGTACTTC.

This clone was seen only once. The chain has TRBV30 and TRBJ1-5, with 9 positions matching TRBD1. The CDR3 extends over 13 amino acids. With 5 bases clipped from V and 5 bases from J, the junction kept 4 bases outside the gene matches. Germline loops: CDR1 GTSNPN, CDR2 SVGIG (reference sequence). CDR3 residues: CAWGGQGDQPQHF. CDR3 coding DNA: TGTGCCTGGGGGGGACAGGGTGATCAGCCCCAGCATTTT.

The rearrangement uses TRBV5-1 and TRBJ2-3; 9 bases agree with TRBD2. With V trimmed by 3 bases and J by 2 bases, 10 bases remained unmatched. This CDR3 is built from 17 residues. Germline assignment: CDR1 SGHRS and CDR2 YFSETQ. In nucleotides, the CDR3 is TGCGCCAGCAGCTATGCCACTGGCGGGGGGGTCACAGATACGCAGTATTTT. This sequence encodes CASSYATGGGVTDTQYF.